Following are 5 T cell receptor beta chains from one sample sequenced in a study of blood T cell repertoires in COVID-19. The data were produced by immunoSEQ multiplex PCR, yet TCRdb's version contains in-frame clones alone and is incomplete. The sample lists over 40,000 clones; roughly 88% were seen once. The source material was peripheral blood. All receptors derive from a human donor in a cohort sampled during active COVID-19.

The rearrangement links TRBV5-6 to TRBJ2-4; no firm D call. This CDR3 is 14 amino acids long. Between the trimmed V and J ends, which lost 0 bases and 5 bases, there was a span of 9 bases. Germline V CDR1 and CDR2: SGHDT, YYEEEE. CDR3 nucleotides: TGTGCCAGCAGCTTGGTTGGCCAAGAAAACATTCAGTACTTC. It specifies CASSLVGQENIQYF.

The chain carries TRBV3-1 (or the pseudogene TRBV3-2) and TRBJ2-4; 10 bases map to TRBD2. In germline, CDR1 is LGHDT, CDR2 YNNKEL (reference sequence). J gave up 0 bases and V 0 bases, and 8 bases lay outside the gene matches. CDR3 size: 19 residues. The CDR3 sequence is CASSQDPSGSRGAKNIQYF. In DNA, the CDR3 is TGTGCCAGCAGCCAAGATCCTAGCGGGAGTCGAGGAGCCAAAAACATTCAGTACTTC.

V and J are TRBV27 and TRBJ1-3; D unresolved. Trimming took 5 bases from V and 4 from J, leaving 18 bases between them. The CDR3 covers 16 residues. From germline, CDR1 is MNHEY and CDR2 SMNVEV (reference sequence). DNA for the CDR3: TGTGCCAGCAGTCCTCAGCCGGGGTTGGGAGGAAACACCATATATTTT. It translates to CASSPQPGLGGNTIYF.

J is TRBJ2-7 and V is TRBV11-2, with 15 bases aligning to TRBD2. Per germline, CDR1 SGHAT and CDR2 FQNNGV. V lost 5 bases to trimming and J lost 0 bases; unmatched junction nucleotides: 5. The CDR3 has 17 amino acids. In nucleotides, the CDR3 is TGTGCCAGCAGCCAAGGGACTAGCGGGAGGAGCTCCTACGAGCAGTACTTC. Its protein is CASSQGTSGRSSYEQYF.

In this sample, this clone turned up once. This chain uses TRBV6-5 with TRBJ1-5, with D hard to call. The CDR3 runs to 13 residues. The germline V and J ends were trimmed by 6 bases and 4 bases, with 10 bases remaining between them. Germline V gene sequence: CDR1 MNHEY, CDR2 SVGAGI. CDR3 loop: CASRADGNQPQHF. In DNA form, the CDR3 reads TGTGCCAGCAGGGCCGACGGGAATCAGCCCCAGCATTTT.